The source of this TCR beta chain is a study of graft-versus-host responses after intestinal transplantation. TCRdb's table, derived via immunoSEQ multiplex PCR, lists solely in-frame clones and lacks some. Found here are over 15,000 clones, over 75% of them singletons; the top ten hold more than 1.5%. Germline lookup yields CDR1 SGHNT and CDR2 YYREEE (reference sequence). The CDR3 is 14 amino acids. Trimming cost V 0 bases and J 3 bases, with 7 bases left between them. The chain is built from TRBV5-4 and TRBJ1-5, with unresolved D. This sample comprised PBMCs, obtained 350 to 400 days after transplant. The TCR was taken from a human patient who received an intestinal transplant, so some T cells may come from the graft donor. As DNA, the CDR3 is TGTGCCAGCAGCTTGGAGGGTTCCAATCAGCCCCAGCATTTT. As protein: CASSLEGSNQPQHF.